Following are 3 T cell receptor beta chains from one sample sequenced in a study of cytomegalovirus exposure and HLA in healthy donors. PCR employed 60 Vbeta and 13 Jbeta primers. The method was immunoSEQ multiplex PCR; TCRdb's version includes in-frame clones alone and lacks a portion of them. This repertoire shows some 160,000 clones, 80% to 90% found once; its top ten account for roughly 6.7%. Sequencing was done on a sample of PBMCs. The receptors derive from a man between 45 and 60 years old in good health and CMV-seropositive.

This clone has only one observation. The V gene is TRBV29-1, the J gene TRBJ2-4, with TRBD2 as a possible D gene (5 bases). The CDR3 sequence is 13 residues long. Germline CDR1 SQVTM, CDR2 ANQGSEA. V lost 6 bases and J 6 bases, leaving 15 bases between the germline ends. The CDR3 is CSVSPSIGNIQYF. The CDR3 nucleotides are TGCAGCGTAAGCCCTAGCATAGGAAACATTCAGTACTTC.

Only one count was recorded for this clone. The gene calls are TRBV6-5 and TRBJ2-2; 9 nucleotides match TRBD2. Germline CDR1 MNHEY, CDR2 SVGAGI. This CDR3 spans 15 amino acids. The ends lost 7 bases at V and 6 bases at J; junction bases unmatched: 9. CDR3 loop: CASKLGLARAGELFF. CDR3 DNA: TGTGCCAGCAAACTCGGACTAGCGCGGGCCGGGGAGCTGTTTTTT.

The chain has TRBV30 and TRBJ1-5; a weak D match, TRBD1 (5 bases). This CDR3 spans 13 amino acids. Germline loops: CDR1 GTSNPN, CDR2 SVGIG (reference sequence). V lost 1 base and J 7 bases, leaving 11 bases between the germline ends. This chain's CDR3 is CAWSDRSGQPQHF. The CDR3 region has the DNA TGTGCCTGGAGTGATCGGTCAGGGCAGCCCCAGCATTTT.